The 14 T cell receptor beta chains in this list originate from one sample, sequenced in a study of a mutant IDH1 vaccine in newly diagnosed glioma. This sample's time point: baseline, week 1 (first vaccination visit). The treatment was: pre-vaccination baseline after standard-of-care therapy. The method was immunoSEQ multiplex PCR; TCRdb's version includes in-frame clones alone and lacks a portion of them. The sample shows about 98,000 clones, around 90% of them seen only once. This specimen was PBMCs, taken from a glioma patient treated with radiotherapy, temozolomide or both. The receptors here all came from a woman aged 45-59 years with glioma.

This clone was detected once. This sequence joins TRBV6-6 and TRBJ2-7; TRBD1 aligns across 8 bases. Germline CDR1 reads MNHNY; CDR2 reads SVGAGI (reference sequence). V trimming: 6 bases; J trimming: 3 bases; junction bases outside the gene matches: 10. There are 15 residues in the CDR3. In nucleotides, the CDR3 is TGTGCCAGCAGCTCGGACAGGGAAAGGAGCTACGAGCAGTACTTC. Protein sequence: CASSSDRERSYEQYF.

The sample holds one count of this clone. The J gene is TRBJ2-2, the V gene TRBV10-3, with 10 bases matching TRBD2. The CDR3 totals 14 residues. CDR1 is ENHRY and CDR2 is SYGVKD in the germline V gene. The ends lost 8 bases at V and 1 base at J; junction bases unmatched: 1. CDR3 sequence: CAIGLAENTGELFF. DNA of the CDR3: TGTGCCATCGGACTAGCGGAGAACACCGGGGAGCTGTTTTTT.

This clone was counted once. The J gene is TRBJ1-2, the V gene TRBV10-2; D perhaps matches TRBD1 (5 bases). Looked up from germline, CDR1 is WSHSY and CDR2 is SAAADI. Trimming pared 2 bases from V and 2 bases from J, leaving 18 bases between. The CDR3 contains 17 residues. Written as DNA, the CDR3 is TGCGCCAGCAGTGAGGGCGCAGGGTACGATCTAAACTATGGCTACACCTTC. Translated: CASSEGAGYDLNYGYTF.

This CDR3 reads CAWSVGQGPYEQYF. The CDR3 DNA reads as TGTGCCTGGAGTGTCGGTCAGGGGCCCTACGAGCAGTACTTC. The chain combines TRBV30 with TRBJ2-7, with D possibly matching TRBD1 (6 bases). The germline CDR1 and CDR2 sequences are GTSNPN and SVGIG (reference sequence). The CDR3 is made up of 14 amino acids. The ends were cut back, 0 bases at V and 2 bases at J, with 11 bases in the middle.

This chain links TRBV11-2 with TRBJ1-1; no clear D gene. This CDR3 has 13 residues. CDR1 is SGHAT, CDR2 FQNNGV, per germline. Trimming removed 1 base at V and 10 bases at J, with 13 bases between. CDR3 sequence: CASSLVTGIRAFF. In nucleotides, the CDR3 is TGTGCCAGCAGCTTAGTAACTGGGATCCGAGCTTTCTTT. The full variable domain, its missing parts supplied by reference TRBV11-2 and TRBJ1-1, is EAGVAQSPRYKIIEKRQSVAFWCNPISGHATLYWYQQILGQGPKLLIQFQNNGVVDDSQLPKDRFSAERLKGVDSTLKIQPAKLEDSAVYLCASSLVTGIRAFFGQGTRLTVV.

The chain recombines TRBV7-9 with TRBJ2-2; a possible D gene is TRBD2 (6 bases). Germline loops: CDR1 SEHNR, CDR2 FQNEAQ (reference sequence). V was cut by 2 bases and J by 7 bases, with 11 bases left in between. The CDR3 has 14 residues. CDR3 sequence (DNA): TGTGCCAGCAGCTTAAGGGACTTTGGCGGGGAGCTGTTTTTT. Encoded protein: CASSLRDFGGELFF. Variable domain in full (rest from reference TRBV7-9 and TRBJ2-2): DTGVSQNPRHKITKRGQNVTFRCDPISEHNRLYWYRQTLGQGPEFLTYFQNEAQLEKSRLLSDRFSAERPKGSFSTLEIQRTEQGDSAMYLCASSLRDFGGELFFGEGSRLTVL.

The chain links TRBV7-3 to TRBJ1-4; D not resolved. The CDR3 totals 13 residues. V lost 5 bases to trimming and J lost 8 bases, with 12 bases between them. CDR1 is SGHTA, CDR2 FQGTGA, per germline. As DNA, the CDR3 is TGTGCCAGCAGCCCGTCCGTGGGCGAAAAACTGTTTTTT. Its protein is CASSPSVGEKLFF.

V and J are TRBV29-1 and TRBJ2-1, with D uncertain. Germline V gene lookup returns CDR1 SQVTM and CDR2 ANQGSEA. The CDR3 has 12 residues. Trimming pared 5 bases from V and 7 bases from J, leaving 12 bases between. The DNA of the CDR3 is TGCAGCGTTTGGAGTACGGATAATGAGCAGTTCTTC. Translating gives CSVWSTDNEQFF.

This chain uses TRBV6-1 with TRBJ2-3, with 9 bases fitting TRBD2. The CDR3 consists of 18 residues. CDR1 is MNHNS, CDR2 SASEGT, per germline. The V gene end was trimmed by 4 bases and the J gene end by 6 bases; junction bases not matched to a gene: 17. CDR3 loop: CASSGQGGSGSWYDTQYF. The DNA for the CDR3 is TGTGCCAGCAGTGGACAGGGTGGTAGCGGGAGTTGGTATGATACGCAGTATTTT.

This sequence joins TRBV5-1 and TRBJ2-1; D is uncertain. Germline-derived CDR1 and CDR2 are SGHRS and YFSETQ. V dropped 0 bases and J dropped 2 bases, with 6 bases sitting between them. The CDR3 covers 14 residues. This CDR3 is CASSLGQAYNEQFF. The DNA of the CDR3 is TGCGCCAGCAGCTTGGGGCAGGCCTACAATGAGCAGTTCTTC.

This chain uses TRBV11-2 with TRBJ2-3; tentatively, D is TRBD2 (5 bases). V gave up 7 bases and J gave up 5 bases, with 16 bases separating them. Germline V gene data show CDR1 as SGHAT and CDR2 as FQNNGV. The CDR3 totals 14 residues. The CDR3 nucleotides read TGTGCCAGCACCCCGGGATGGGTGGAAGATACGCAGTATTTT. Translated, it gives CASTPGWVEDTQYF.

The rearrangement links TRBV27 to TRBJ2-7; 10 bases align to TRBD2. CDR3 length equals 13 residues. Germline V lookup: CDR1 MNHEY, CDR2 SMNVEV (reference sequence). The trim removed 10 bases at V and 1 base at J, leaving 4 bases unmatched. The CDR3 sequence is CAIGTSASYEQYF. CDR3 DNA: TGTGCCATCGGGACTAGCGCGTCCTACGAGCAGTACTTC.

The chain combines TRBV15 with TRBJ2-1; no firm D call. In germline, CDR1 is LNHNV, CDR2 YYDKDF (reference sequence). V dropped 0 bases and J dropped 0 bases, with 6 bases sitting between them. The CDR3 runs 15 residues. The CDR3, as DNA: TGTGCCACCAGCAGAGACCCTAGCTCCTACAATGAGCAGTTCTTC. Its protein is CATSRDPSSYNEQFF. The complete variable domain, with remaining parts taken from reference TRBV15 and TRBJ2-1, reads DAMVIQNPRYQVTQFGKPVTLSCSQTLNHNVMYWYQQKSSQAPKLLFHYYDKDFNNEADTPDNFQSRRPNTSFCFLDIRSPGLGDTAMYLCATSRDPSSYNEQFFGPGTRLTVL.

CDR3 DNA sequence: TGTGCCAGCAGTTACTCGAGGACTAGCGGGAGAGGGACCCAGTACTTC. Amino acids: CASSYSRTSGRGTQYF. The chain is built from TRBV6-5 and TRBJ2-5, with 13 bases lining up with TRBD2. Germline values: CDR1 MNHEY, CDR2 SVGAGI. This CDR3 contains 16 residues. Trimming removed 0 bases from V and 7 bases from J; junction bases left unmatched: 5.